Reported below is one T cell receptor beta chain. What it binds is not known. TCR beta CDR3 sequences were amplified from RNA transcripts. First-round RT-PCR of the TCR CDR3 relied on the HTBI primer set. TCRdb fed the multiplex PCR reads into MiXCR, producing one record per CDR3 protein. The data show over 500,000 distinct CDR3 sequences, around 43% seen once. This sample is drawn from a study of T cells in Graves' hyperthyroidism and ophthalmopathy. Points from the study as a whole: Among clonotypes expanded in thyroid above 0.001, most were also found in blood. It was a median about 6.5 months before onset that the model predicted ophthalmopathy.

Trimming cost V 4 bases and J 7 bases, with 11 bases left between them. Germline V gene data show CDR1 as SGHRS and CDR2 as YFSETQ. The CDR3 runs to 12 residues. Uncontrolled infection, other autoimmune disease, pregnancy or lactation led to exclusion. This sequence originates from an adult woman with Graves' disease, either hyperthyroidism or ophthalmopathy (not recorded which). The chain employs TRBV5-1 and TRBJ1-1; possibly TRBD1 for D (5 bases). Sequencing was performed on peripheral blood or thyroid tissue (not recorded which). DNA for the CDR3: TGCGCCAGCAGCCGGGAGACAGATGAAGCTTTCTTT. Amino acid sequence: CASSRETDEAFF.